This T cell receptor (beta chain) was retrieved from a study of blood T cell repertoires in COVID-19. For the study at large: Samples of COVID-19 (acute and convalescent) were obtained from the United States, Italy and Spain. Sample material is recorded as cDNA or gDNA derived from T cells, B-cell-depleted T cells, or PBMCs.

The ends lost 4 bases at V and 1 base at J; junction bases unmatched: 4. The CDR3 sequence is 15 residues long. Germline V lookup: CDR1 KGHDR, CDR2 SFDVKD. This table comes from immunoSEQ multiplex PCR, and its TCRdb copy is limited to in-frame clones, with some not included. The data hold around 150,000 clones, with 86% observed a single time. Note on this clone: Within the sample, other DNA sequences also encode this same CDR3.

Specimen: peripheral blood. The sequence derives from a man between 18 and 29 years old with acute or convalescent COVID-19. The V gene is TRBV24-1, the J gene TRBJ2-3; 7 bases match TRBD1. This CDR3 reads CATSDNRGRTDTQYF. The CDR3 bases are TGTGCCACCAGTGACAACAGGGGACGCACAGATACGCAGTATTTT.